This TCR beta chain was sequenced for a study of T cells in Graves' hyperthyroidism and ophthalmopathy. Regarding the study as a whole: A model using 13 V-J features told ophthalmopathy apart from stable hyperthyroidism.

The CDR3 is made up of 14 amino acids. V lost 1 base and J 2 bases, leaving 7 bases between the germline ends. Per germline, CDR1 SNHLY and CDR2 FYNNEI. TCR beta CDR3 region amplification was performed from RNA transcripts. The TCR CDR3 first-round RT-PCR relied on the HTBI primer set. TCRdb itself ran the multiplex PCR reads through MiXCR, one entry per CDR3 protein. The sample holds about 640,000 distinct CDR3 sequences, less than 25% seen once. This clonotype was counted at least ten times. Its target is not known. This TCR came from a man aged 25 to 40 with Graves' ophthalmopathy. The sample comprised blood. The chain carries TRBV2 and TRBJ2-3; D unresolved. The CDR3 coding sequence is TGTGCCAGCAGTGAAGGGTGGACCACAGATACGCAGTATTTT. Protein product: CASSEGWTTDTQYF.